These 14 T cell receptor beta chains came from one sample sequenced in a study of blood T cell repertoires in COVID-19 (dated by TCRdb to 2020 to 2021). The library was obtained by the immunoSEQ multiplex PCR assay. In TCRdb, the immuneACCESS table is reduced to in-frame sequences with V and J assigned. These tables do not hold every clone; where another copy was compared, an unresolved V gene accounts for under half, and the others remain unexplained. For this sample there are fewer than 65,000 clones; about four fifths appear just once. 25% of the sample is held by the ten biggest clonotypes. Sequenced material: peripheral blood. The receptors come from a human donor in a cohort sampled during active COVID-19.

The chain joins TRBV30 to TRBJ2-2, with 15 bases matching TRBD2. The germline V gene encodes CDR1 GTSNPN and CDR2 SVGIG (reference sequence). J gave up 1 base and V 4 bases, and 7 bases lay outside the gene matches. The CDR3 is made up of 18 amino acids. DNA for the CDR3: TGTGCCTGGATTGGATTGGGACTAGCGGGGGGGAACACCGGGGAGCTGTTTTTT. Its protein product is CAWIGLGLAGGNTGELFF.

This clone occurred once. The chain combines TRBV9 with TRBJ2-2, with 7 positions matching TRBD1. CDR3 length: 16 residues. V was clipped by 4 bases and J by 2 bases; unmatched bases: 8. The germline V gene has CDR1 SGDLS and CDR2 YYNGEE. The CDR3 spells CASSPRDRINTGELFF. DNA for the CDR3: TGTGCCAGCAGCCCGAGGGACAGAATCAACACCGGGGAGCTGTTTTTT.

This clone showed up just once. CDR3 bases: TGCAGTGCTAGTGGTCGGCGGGGGAACAATGAGCAGTTCTTC. This codes for CSASGRRGNNEQFF. The rearrangement links TRBV20-1 to TRBJ2-1, with 7 bases identical to TRBD2. CDR1 is DFQATT and CDR2 is SNEGSKA in the germline V gene (reference sequence). The CDR3 consists of 14 residues. The ends lost 3 bases at V and 5 bases at J; junction bases unmatched: 7.

This clone appeared a few times. The chain has TRBV6-1 and TRBJ1-6; TRBD1 matches at 7 bases. Germline CDR1 is MNHNS and CDR2 is SASEGT. CDR3 length: 14 amino acids. With V trimmed by 5 bases and J by 5 bases, 3 bases remained unmatched. CDR3 amino acids: CASSQQGNNSPLHF. The CDR3 DNA reads TGTGCCAGCAGTCAACAGGGGAATAATTCACCCCTCCACTTT.

J is TRBJ2-3 and V is TRBV28, with TRBD2 identical over 9 bases. V shed 5 bases, J shed 4 bases, and the junction held 13 bases outside the gene matches. CDR3 size: 17 residues. Looked up from germline, CDR1 is MDHEN and CDR2 is SYDVKM. As DNA, the CDR3 is TGTGCCAGCAGTACGAGGTGGCTAGCGGGAATCGCAGATACGCAGTATTTT. Amino acid sequence: CASSTRWLAGIADTQYF. Together with reference TRBV28 and TRBJ2-3, the CDR3 gives the full variable domain: DVKVTQSSRYLVKRTGEKVFLECVQDMDHENMFWYRQDPGLGLRLIYFSYDVKMKEKGDIPEGYSVSREKKERFSLILESASTNQTSMYLCASSTRWLAGIADTQYFGPGTRLTVL.

The chain is built from TRBV18 and TRBJ2-7; 8 bases map to TRBD2. Trimming took 6 bases from V and 4 from J; bases not matched to a gene: 5. Germline lookup yields CDR1 KGHSH and CDR2 LQKENI. This CDR3 contains 13 residues. In DNA, the CDR3 is TGTGCCAGCTCGTCGACTAGCGAGTACGAGCAGTACTTC. Translation gives CASSSTSEYEQYF.

For this clone: This is likely a read error, given that the CDR3 carries no conserved phenylalanine or tryptophan at its end. Because the CDR3's place on the DNA is in doubt, the DNA is left out and the CDR3 is given as listed by TCRdb. V and J are TRBV5-5 and TRBJ2-7; the table assigns TRBD2, which was not confirmed against the DNA. Inclusive of both ends, the CDR3 amounts to 12 amino acids. In germline, CDR1 is SGHKS, CDR2 YYEKEE (reference sequence). The CDR3 loop reads CASSFRDSHLIL.

The chain has TRBV5-1 and TRBJ1-1; 7 bases match TRBD1. The V and J ends lost 3 bases and 6 bases, in that order; junction bases with no gene match: 5. The CDR3 has 13 residues. From germline, CDR1 is SGHRS and CDR2 YFSETQ. CDR3 coding DNA: TGCGCCAGCAGCTGGGGACAGCGAGCTGAAGCTTTCTTT. Amino acid sequence: CASSWGQRAEAFF.

The chain is built from TRBV24-1 and TRBJ2-5; 7 nucleotides match TRBD1. Germline lookup yields CDR1 KGHDR and CDR2 SFDVKD. J lost 4 bases, V lost 0 bases, and 4 bases had no gene match. This CDR3 is 15 amino acids long. The CDR3 DNA follows: TGTGCCACCAGTGATTTGAGGGACAGATTAGAGACCCAGTACTTC. Residues: CATSDLRDRLETQYF.

This clone occurred a few times. The genes are TRBV7-8 and TRBJ1-3; TRBD1 matches at 9 bases. V shed 8 bases and J 4 bases; nucleotides not matched to a gene: 6. The CDR3 contains 14 residues. Germline-derived CDR1 and CDR2 are SGHVS and FQNEAQ. The CDR3 reads CASRPGQGGNTIYF. In DNA, the CDR3 is TGTGCCAGCCGGCCGGGACAGGGAGGAAACACCATATATTTT.

The chain couples TRBV9 to TRBJ2-1; 8 bases match TRBD1. The V gene's germline CDR1 is SGDLS and CDR2 YYNGEE. The CDR3 has 14 amino acids. With 4 bases clipped from V and 5 bases from J, the junction kept 5 bases outside the gene matches. The CDR3 region is CASSSGGYNNEQFF. In DNA form, the CDR3 reads TGTGCCAGCAGCTCAGGGGGCTATAACAATGAGCAGTTCTTC.

V usage is TRBV7-2 and J usage is TRBJ2-5; D remains unclear. The CDR3 extends over 11 amino acids. V was cut by 5 bases and J by 4 bases, with 5 bases left in between. Per the germline V gene, CDR1 is SGHTA and CDR2 is FQGNSA. The CDR3 protein is CASSPLETQYF. As DNA, the CDR3 is TGTGCCAGCAGCCCTTTAGAGACCCAGTACTTC.

J is TRBJ1-3 and V is TRBV28; perhaps TRBD1 as D (6 bases). V lost 8 bases, J lost 2 bases, and 16 bases lay in between. The CDR3 has 15 residues. Per the germline V gene, CDR1 is MDHEN and CDR2 is SYDVKM. The CDR3 loop is CASQPSEGAGNTIYF. The CDR3 nucleotides read TGTGCCAGCCAACCGAGTGAGGGGGCTGGAAACACCATATATTTT.

The chain uses TRBV20-1 and TRBJ2-7; D perhaps matches TRBD2 (5 bases). The CDR3 is made up of 13 amino acids. Germline V CDR1 and CDR2: DFQATT, SNEGSKA (reference sequence). V was cut by 3 bases and J by 6 bases, with 15 bases left in between. The CDR3 DNA sequence: TGCAGTGCTAGTTACGGGATTCCCCTCGAGCAGTACTTC. Translation: CSASYGIPLEQYF.